These 12 T cell receptor beta chains originate from one sample sequenced in a study of OX40 agonist ivuxolimab in advanced cancers. Repertoires were generated with immunoSEQ multiplex PCR, while TCRdb's copy carries only in-frame clones and drops some. The table shows more than 55,000 clones, with roughly 90% occurring only once. Specimen: CD4+ or CD8+ T cells sorted from blood, collected in a trial of the OX40 agonist ivuxolimab. The receptor source for this set is an adult with an advanced solid tumor such as melanoma, head and neck, liver or kidney cancer.

This chain uses TRBV2 with TRBJ2-7; D gene ambiguous. Trimming left V 7 bases short and J 3 bases short, with 7 bases between. Germline CDR1 SNHLY, CDR2 FYNNEI. The CDR3 has 11 residues. The CDR3 DNA reads as TGTGCCAGCACGACATACTACGAGCAGTACGTC. This translates into CASTTYYEQYV.

The chain employs TRBV29-1 and TRBJ2-7, with 8 nucleotides matching TRBD1. After removal of 1 base from V and 2 bases from J, the junction contained 1 base not matched to a gene. Germline CDR1 reads SQVTM; CDR2 reads ANQGSEA. The CDR3 spans 13 residues. This CDR3 is CSVEGQGTYEQYF. CDR3 nucleotides: TGCAGCGTTGAAGGACAGGGGACCTACGAGCAGTACTTC.

The rearrangement links TRBV5-1 to TRBJ1-4; 8 bases align to TRBD1. CDR1 and CDR2 from the germline V gene are SGHRS and YFSETQ. The CDR3 length is 14 residues. V lost 1 base and J lost 6; bases outside the gene matches: 2. CDR3 in DNA: TGCGCCAGCAGCTTGATACAGGGGGATGAAAAACTGTTTTTT. Protein sequence: CASSLIQGDEKLFF.

Only a few counts were recorded for this clone. The chain combines TRBV6-1 with TRBJ1-5; D is unclear. Trimming cost V 2 bases and J 4 bases, with 12 bases left between them. CDR1 is MNHNS, CDR2 SASEGT, per germline. CDR3 size: 15 residues. The CDR3 here is CASSENWGGNQPQHF. The DNA of the CDR3 is TGTGCCAGCAGTGAAAATTGGGGTGGGAATCAGCCCCAGCATTTT.

CDR3 loop: CASSLVGRGIMNTEAFF. CDR3 DNA: TGTGCCAGCAGCTTGGTCGGACGGGGGATCATGAACACTGAAGCTTTCTTT. J is TRBJ1-1 and V is TRBV7-9; D possibly corresponds to TRBD1 (5 bases). CDR3 length equals 17 residues. CDR1 is SEHNR and CDR2 is FQNEAQ in the germline V gene (reference sequence). V was cut by 3 bases and J by 0 bases, with 17 bases left in between.

J is TRBJ1-2 and V is TRBV27; D gene uncertain. The germline CDR1 and CDR2 sequences are MNHEY and SMNVEV (reference sequence). V gave up 4 bases and J gave up 0 bases, with 6 bases separating them. CDR3 length: 13 amino acids. Written as DNA, the CDR3 is TGTGCCAGCAGTTACGGACCTAACTATGGCTACACCTTC. Translated, it gives CASSYGPNYGYTF.

The rearrangement links TRBV16 to TRBJ2-7; a weak D match, TRBD1 (5 bases). CDR1 KGHSY and CDR2 FQNENV come from the germline V gene. This CDR3 region has 15 residues. V shed 0 bases and J shed 4 bases, with 13 bases lying between them. Here the CDR3 DNA reads TGTGCCAGCAGCCAATCGAGGACACTTAAGTACGAGCAGTACGTC. This translates into CASSQSRTLKYEQYV.

This clone appeared once. This rearrangement joins TRBV27 to TRBJ2-2; weak D call: TRBD1 (6 bases). Germline V lookup: CDR1 MNHEY, CDR2 SMNVEV (reference sequence). This CDR3 region has 14 residues. V lost 5 bases and J lost 3, with 10 bases in between. The CDR3 sequence: CASSRQADTGELFF. The DNA of the CDR3 is TGTGCCAGCAGTAGACAGGCGGACACCGGGGAGCTGTTTTTT.

This chain links TRBV2 with TRBJ2-3; D is uncertain. Trimming left V 1 base short and J 6 bases short, with 8 bases between. The CDR3 contains 13 residues. Germline-derived CDR1 and CDR2 are SNHLY and FYNNEI. CDR3 bases: TGTGCCAGCAGTGAAGTATCTGGGGATACGCAGTATTTT. This gives the protein CASSEVSGDTQYF.

This clone was detected once. The chain carries TRBV27 and TRBJ2-4; 7 nucleotides align to TRBD1. CDR3 length: 16 residues. V was clipped by 8 bases and J by 1 base; unmatched bases: 11. Germline CDR1 reads MNHEY; CDR2 reads SMNVEV (reference sequence). CDR3 protein: CASSLIGGSAKNIQYF. The CDR3 DNA follows: TGTGCCAGCTCTCTGATAGGGGGCTCGGCCAAAAACATTCAGTACTTC.

The chain couples TRBV18 to TRBJ2-1; 8 positions agree with TRBD2. Germline V gives CDR1 KGHSH, CDR2 LQKENI. V was pared by 1 base and J by 5 bases, with 7 bases of the junction left unmatched. This CDR3 comprises 16 residues. CDR3 protein: CASSPRGIAGNNEQFF. CDR3 DNA sequence: TGTGCCAGCTCACCACGGGGGATAGCGGGGAACAATGAGCAGTTCTTC.

This sequence joins TRBV25-1 and TRBJ1-6; D unclear. CDR1 is MGHDK and CDR2 is SYGVNS in the germline V gene. Trimming left V 2 bases short and J 2 bases short, with 4 bases between. The CDR3 spans 14 residues. The CDR3 loop is CASSEPAYNSPLHF. The CDR3 coding sequence is TGTGCCAGCAGTGAACCAGCCTATAATTCACCCCTCCACTTT.